This entry concerns a single T cell receptor beta chain. Its binding antigen is unknown. Within one base of it there is no much larger clone, and no base qualities were kept. Taken from the germline V gene, the CDR1 and CDR2 loops are SGHRS and YFSETQ. Reading from cysteine to phenylalanine, the CDR3 counts 17 amino acids. Only the CDR3 part of the read is kept: 51 bases, read in frame from the first base. Cut back by 0 bases and 0 bases, the V and J ends lie 13 bases apart. These data belong to a study of blood T cells in healthy people across ages (dated by TCRdb to 2014 to 2015). For context, the study as a whole: In model experiments, template switching captured roughly one uniquely barcoded TCR beta cDNA molecule for every two T cells. Four age groups were formed from the donors: young (average 16 years), middle-aged (just under 40), aged (roughly 56) and long-lived (about 80). To avoid experimental bias, donors of different ages were spread randomly across the sequencing lanes. The study analyzed two additional independent replicas of 1 million unique cDNA reads from the same blood draw for two donors, one aged 18 to 29 and one aged 80 or older. Using deep sequencing normalized with unique cDNA molecular identifiers, the study measured how TCR beta repertoire diversity changes with age. Study-wide conclusions, independent of this receptor: The CMV infection status of donors was not known, potentially confounding age-related changes in expanded clonotypes. Compared with the aged group, the long-lived group had more naive CD4+ T cells, fewer expanded clones and increased TCR diversity, suggesting age selection. Estimates of total diversity from one million sequenced T cells were regarded as lower bounds and underestimates. As age increased, observed TCR beta diversity per million T cells dropped in a roughly linear way, and a significant reduction was already evident by age 40. Bulk unsorted PBMC profiling prevented conclusive comparison of naive and antigen-experienced compartments. A strong correlation was found between observed TCR beta diversity and the percentage of naive T cells measured by flow cytometry.

The library was generated by 5' RACE. Reads for this sample came from an Illumina HiSeq 2500. A second PCR of roughly 7 to 11 cycles was run with a J-beta primer mix and a sample-barcoded 5' primer. Each TCR beta cDNA molecule received a unique molecular identifier from a template-switch 5' adaptor carrying 12 random nucleotides. Each sample yielded at least 3 million CDR3-containing paired-end reads. All of the RNA was converted into first-strand cDNA using the Mint cDNA synthesis kit, with a TRBC-specific oligonucleotide serving as the primer. Following uracil-DNA glycosylase treatment, all cDNA underwent a first 18-cycle PCR with the universal primers M1SS and BC2_uni_R. As for how the authors treated the data: Normalization of each sample was performed by random selection of 1 million high-quality reads, each carrying a distinct molecular identifier. Instead of being binned into consensus sequences, reads that shared molecular identifiers were thrown out. MiTCR, run with a Q25 quality threshold and the strictest error-elimination algorithm, handled CDR3 identification, clonotype clustering and error correction. A nonparametric unseen species model using Euler transformation provided a lower-bound estimate of total TCR beta diversity. TCRdb handled the public reads itself, with Q25 trimming in fastp and clone calling in MiXCR, and kept productive beta chains. Identical CDR3 protein sequences are pooled into one entry, listed with their most common genes and DNA. The V and J calls and clone size are TCRdb's, not the authors'. Across this sample there are 2 million or so distinct CDR3 sequences, with about 49% seen only once. The biggest ten clones account for 2.1% of the sample.

Systemically healthy Caucasian individuals from Russia, around 39 in total and aged about 6 to 100 years, were included as donors. About 10 milliliters of peripheral blood were collected from each donor into EDTA-treated Vacutainer tubes. PBMCs were isolated by Ficoll-Paque density-gradient centrifugation, with at least 7 million obtained per sample. Trizol reagent was used to extract total RNA from PBMCs, with at least 5.5 micrograms per sample. For every donor, an aliquot of PBMCs went through flow cytometry to measure the percentages of naive CD45RAhigh/CD27high T cells. The TCR was taken from a woman aged 40 to 50 in good health. The chain joins TRBV5-1 to TRBJ2-1, and possibly TRBD2, on 7 matching bases. Sequencing was done on a sample of blood. The DNA reads as follows: TGCGCCAGCAGCTTGGAGGCGGGGGCGAGCTCCTACAATGAGCAGTTCTTC. The resulting protein is CASSLEAGASSYNEQFF.